One and the same sample provided the 19 T cell receptor beta chains below, sequenced in a study of blood T cell repertoires in COVID-19. The data were produced by immunoSEQ multiplex PCR, yet TCRdb's version contains in-frame clones alone and is incomplete. The sample records 320,000 or so clones, about nine tenths being singletons. Source material: PBMCs or T cells enriched from blood (not recorded which). These TCRs come from a man aged 55 to 70 who had recovered from COVID-19.

The chain combines TRBV6-5 with TRBJ1-6; the match to TRBD1 covers 7 bases. Germline V lookup: CDR1 MNHEY, CDR2 SVGAGI. After removal of 6 bases from V and 19 bases from J, the junction contained 9 bases not matched to a gene. The CDR3 runs to 11 residues. The CDR3 reads CASSLRTGEHF. DNA for the CDR3: TGTGCCAGCAGCCTGAGGACAGGCGAACACTTT.

This clone turned up a few times. This chain links TRBV24-1 with TRBJ2-3; 13 bases fit TRBD2. Germline V gives CDR1 KGHDR, CDR2 SFDVKD. J lost 4 bases, V lost 5 bases, and 11 bases had no gene match. The CDR3 spans 18 residues. CDR3 region: CATSAIPGTSGISDTQYF. The CDR3 DNA follows: TGTGCCACCAGTGCTATCCCGGGGACTAGCGGGATCTCAGATACGCAGTATTTT.

V and J are TRBV28 and TRBJ2-5, with 10 bases that match TRBD1. This CDR3 is 15 amino acids long. V trimming: 5 bases; J trimming: 5 bases; junction bases outside the gene matches: 8. The germline V gene encodes CDR1 MDHEN and CDR2 SYDVKM. The CDR3, as DNA: TGTGCCAGCAGTCCCCGACAGGGGGCCGGGGAGACCCAGTACTTC. This gives the protein CASSPRQGAGETQYF.

In its sample, this clone was seen a few times. Additional DNA sequences in this sample encode the identical CDR3. The chain couples TRBV5-1 to TRBJ2-5; 12 nucleotides align to TRBD2. The CDR3 has 17 amino acids. Germline loops: CDR1 SGHRS, CDR2 YFSETQ. V shed 4 bases, J shed 5 bases, and the junction held 12 bases outside the gene matches. CDR3 in amino acids: CASSLLSSGRAGETQYF. DNA of the CDR3: TGCGCCAGCAGCCTACTCTCTAGCGGGAGGGCCGGGGAGACCCAGTACTTC.

The chain carries TRBV11-2 and TRBJ1-2; D uncertain. The germline gives CDR1 SGHAT, CDR2 FQNNGV. V lost 7 bases and J lost 4, with 22 bases in between. CDR3 length: 16 amino acids. CDR3 in DNA: TGTGCCAGCACCGCGTCCCTCGGAGGGCCCCTCTATGGCTACACCTTC. Its protein is CASTASLGGPLYGYTF.

The V gene is TRBV24-1, the J gene TRBJ2-7; a weak D match, TRBD1 (5 bases). From germline, CDR1 is KGHDR and CDR2 SFDVKD. The V and J ends lost 6 bases and 6 bases respectively, with 17 bases between them. CDR3 length equals 14 residues. The CDR3 DNA reads as TGTGCCACCAGTCCATCAGGCAATCAGGGCGAGCAGTACTTC. It is translated as CATSPSGNQGEQYF.

The chain recombines TRBV19 with TRBJ1-1; TRBD1 aligns across 7 bases. With 5 bases clipped from V and 2 bases from J, the junction kept 5 bases outside the gene matches. In germline, CDR1 is LNHDA, CDR2 SQIVND (reference sequence). This CDR3 is 14 amino acids long. Written as DNA, the CDR3 is TGTGCCAGTAGTTCGACAGGGTTCAACACTGAAGCTTTCTTT. This encodes CASSSTGFNTEAFF. Combining the CDR3 with reference TRBV19 and TRBJ1-1 gives the whole variable domain DGGITQSPKYLFRKEGQNVTLSCEQNLNHDAMYWYRQDPGQGLRLIYYSQIVNDFQKGDIAEGYSVSREKKESFPLTVTSAQKNPTAFYLCASSSTGFNTEAFFGQGTRLTVV.

J is TRBJ2-1 and V is TRBV15; 13 nucleotides align to TRBD2. Unmatched junction bases numbered 8, after V lost 2 bases and J lost 7 bases. Per the germline V gene, CDR1 is LNHNV and CDR2 is YYDKDF (reference sequence). The CDR3 sequence is 17 residues long. This chain's CDR3 is CATSRKISGLAGNEQFF. In DNA form, the CDR3 reads TGTGCCACCAGCAGAAAGATTTCGGGACTAGCGGGAAATGAGCAGTTCTTC.

The chain carries TRBV18 and TRBJ2-3; TRBD1 matches 9 bases. The CDR3 has 15 residues. Trimming removed 6 bases from V and 1 base from J; junction bases left unmatched: 5. Germline CDR1 KGHSH, CDR2 LQKENI. The CDR3 region is CASSPGQGGTDTQYF. The CDR3 DNA follows: TGTGCCAGCTCCCCGGGACAGGGCGGCACAGATACGCAGTATTTT. Full variable domain (remainder filled in from reference TRBV18 and TRBJ2-3): NAGVMQNPRHLVRRRGQEARLRCSPMKGHSHVYWYRQLPEEGLKFMVYLQKENIIDESGMPKERFSAEFPKEGPSILRIQQVVRGDSAAYFCASSPGQGGTDTQYFGPGTRLTVL.

This sequence joins TRBV2 and TRBJ1-5, with D uncertain. This CDR3 is built from 12 residues. Germline lookup yields CDR1 SNHLY and CDR2 FYNNEI. Trimming left V 8 bases short and J 7 bases short, with 12 bases between. In DNA form, the CDR3 reads TGTGCCAGCGGAGGCCCCCAGCAGCCCCAGCATTTT. Protein sequence: CASGGPQQPQHF. Based on the CDR3 plus reference TRBV2 and TRBJ1-5, the full variable domain is EPEVTQTPSHQVTQMGQEVILRCVPISNHLYFYWYRQILGQKVEFLVSFYNNEISEKSEIFDDQFSVERPDGSNFTLKIRSTKLEDSAMYFCASGGPQQPQHFGDGTRLSIL.

The chain joins TRBV7-2 to TRBJ2-2; a possible D gene is TRBD2 (5 bases). Germline values: CDR1 SGHTA, CDR2 FQGNSA. The CDR3 totals 16 residues. V was cut by 1 base and J by 2 bases, with 11 bases left in between. For the CDR3, the DNA is TGTGCCAGCAGCTTAGTGAGGGCCCTTAACACCGGGGAGCTGTTTTTT. Residues: CASSLVRALNTGELFF.

The chain recombines TRBV10-3 with TRBJ2-1; 7 bases align to TRBD2. This CDR3 comprises 17 residues. J lost 6 bases, V lost 3 bases, and 14 bases had no gene match. Germline lookup yields CDR1 ENHRY and CDR2 SYGVKD. CDR3 sequence: CAISDRVSGITANEQFF. The CDR3 DNA reads TGTGCCATCAGTGATAGGGTGAGCGGGATAACGGCCAATGAGCAGTTCTTC.

In DNA form, the CDR3 reads TGTGCCAGCAGTTTACCGGGGGGACATCCCTACAATGAGCAGTTCTTC. Its translation: CASSLPGGHPYNEQFF. The rearrangement links TRBV28 to TRBJ2-1; perhaps TRBD2 as D (7 bases). Germline CDR1 reads MDHEN; CDR2 reads SYDVKM. This CDR3 comprises 16 residues. V was trimmed by 2 bases and J by 2 bases, leaving 13 bases between them.

On this clone: The sample contains more than one DNA sequence encoding this CDR3. The chain combines TRBV6-5 with TRBJ1-4; the match to TRBD1 covers 8 bases. There are 15 residues in the CDR3. V trimming: 0 bases; J trimming: 7 bases; junction bases outside the gene matches: 4. Germline loops: CDR1 MNHEY, CDR2 SVGAGI. The DNA for the CDR3 is TGTGCCAGCAGTTACTCGGCAGGGGGCGGTGAAAAACTGTTTTTT. It yields the protein CASSYSAGGGEKLFF.

This clone has a single count. V gene TRBV7-3 combines with J gene TRBJ2-3; D is possibly TRBD1 (7 bases). Trimming cost V 5 bases and J 5 bases, with 14 bases left between them. Germline lookup yields CDR1 SGHTA and CDR2 FQGTGA. CDR3 length equals 14 residues. CDR3 loop: CASSKGAGLDTQYF. In DNA, the CDR3 is TGTGCCAGCAGCAAGGGGGCGGGATTAGATACGCAGTATTTT.

The chain links TRBV10-3 to TRBJ2-3; D gene uncertain. The germline CDR1 and CDR2 sequences are ENHRY and SYGVKD. V lost 2 bases and J 2 bases, leaving 11 bases between the germline ends. This CDR3 comprises 15 residues. Here the CDR3 reads CAISEKEKLTDTQYF. The DNA for the CDR3 is TGTGCCATCAGTGAGAAAGAGAAACTCACAGATACGCAGTATTTT.

This chain connects TRBV30 to TRBJ2-3; TRBD1 agrees at 9 bases. After removal of 4 bases from V and 2 bases from J, the junction contained 10 bases not matched to a gene. Germline V gene lookup returns CDR1 GTSNPN and CDR2 SVGIG (reference sequence). The CDR3 runs 16 residues. CDR3 region: CAWIKSGTGYTDTQYF. CDR3 DNA sequence: TGTGCCTGGATTAAGAGTGGGACAGGGTACACAGATACGCAGTATTTT.

V usage is TRBV24-1 and J usage is TRBJ2-7, with 10 bases that match TRBD1. The CDR3 totals 16 residues. Germline trimming cut 4 bases from V and 5 bases from J; bases unmatched to any gene: 10. Germline CDR1 is KGHDR and CDR2 is SFDVKD. CDR3 protein: CATSEPGTGERNEQYF. The CDR3 DNA sequence: TGTGCCACCAGTGAGCCCGGGACAGGGGAGAGGAACGAGCAGTACTTC.

V and J are TRBV2 and TRBJ2-1; no definite D call. With 3 bases removed from V and 8 bases from J, the gap between germline ends came to 17 bases. Germline V lookup: CDR1 SNHLY, CDR2 FYNNEI. The CDR3 sequence is 15 residues long. The CDR3 DNA reads as TGTGCCAGCAGTGATGTAACCATGAGCCTGGATGAGCAGTTCTTC. Translating it yields CASSDVTMSLDEQFF.